This entry features one T cell receptor (beta chain) sequence. Its target antigen remains unknown. No per-base quality is available; no much larger clone lies one base away. Library construction relied on the immunoSEQ multiplex PCR assay. A mixture of 60 forward primers for TCR Vbeta segments and 13 reverse primers for TCR Jbeta segments was used in the multiplex PCR. The CDR3 region of rearranged TCR beta genes was amplified from genomic DNA by a multiplex PCR assay. The Illumina HiSeq System was used to sequence the amplified TCR beta libraries as 87-base-pair reads. Under the source paper's analysis protocol: A later analysis counted 65 million to 90 million unique TCR beta chains across the 650 to 700 repertoires, and some 11 million of these chains were shared by at least two donors. A nearest-neighbor algorithm error-corrected the raw reads and collapsed the reads into unique sequences, merging closely related sequences to remove PCR and sequencing errors. Alignment of CDR3 sequences to IMGT reference sequences was used to assign V, D and J gene segments. Each retained sequence needed at least a six-nucleotide match to both a V gene segment and a J gene segment. A rearrangement counted as productive if the CDR3 had no stop codons and remained in frame with V and J, and every other rearrangement counted as non-productive. Following IMGT convention, CDR3 was defined as the stretch from the second conserved V-encoded cysteine up to the conserved J-encoded phenylalanine. The earlier analysis of about 610 of the donors excluded any sequence lacking an unambiguous match to a single V gene segment. An earlier analysis of several hundred of the donors classified V segments as functional when productive rearrangements were above 56.7% and as segregating when the standard deviation between donors was above 5%. To diagnose cytomegalovirus status from the catalog of TCR beta chain sequences, a statistical classification framework was built. In a later analysis, TCR nucleotide sequences were compared against IMGT/GENE-DB human TR gene sequences so that V and J genes could be assigned. The TCRdist pipeline was used in a later analysis to assign CDR3 sequences and most-parsimonious VDJ recombination scenarios. In a later analysis, each TCR beta chain was defined by its CDR3 amino acid sequence together with its V-gene family, and reads lacking a unique V-gene family were excluded. To address suspected cross-contamination and a sequencing artifact, a later analysis removed some 620 highly shared, low-generation-probability nucleotide sequences. For each public chain, a later analysis derived a clonal expansion index from normalized ranks of inferred template counts within each repertoire. In a later analysis, generation probabilities were computed using a VDJ recombination model fitted to out-of-frame rearrangements, and the results were checked against IGoR. A later analysis scored TCR-TCR, TCR-HLA and TCR-CMV co-occurrence with hypergeometric tests, applying a repertoire-size bias correction to TCR pairs. To estimate false discovery rates, a later analysis permuted the HLA or CMV assignments 20 times. In a later analysis, co-occurring TCRs were grouped using DBSCAN, with TCRdist sequence similarity added in when clustering inside HLA-allele-positive subsets. Repertoires with fewer than 30,000 or more than 120,000 public chains, plus five repertoires with anomalous nucleotide sharing, were excluded from co-occurrence clustering. The immuneACCESS repertoire file appears here via TCRdb, limited to in-frame rearrangements. These files lack a portion of the clones; in checked studies, under half of the deficit traces to unresolved V genes, and the cause of the others is not known. The V and J calls and the clone size are those of that table, but D and trimming were determined from the DNA. The sample table holds around 40,000 clones, of which over 55% were seen once. About 8.7% of the sample is held by the ten biggest clonotypes.

The data were taken from a study of cytomegalovirus exposure and HLA in healthy donors (dated by TCRdb to the late 2010s). In the study overall: In an earlier analysis of about 560 of the donors, less than 350 Gb of sequence data and 120 million or so unique TCR beta sequences from roughly 200 million T cells were reported. An early release covering roughly 580 HLA-typed donors comprised 300 to 350 gigabases of sequencing data and 85 million to 100 million unique TCR sequences. Of the 300 to 500 genotyped donors, more than 75% were placed in the genetic ancestry cluster associated with self-reported Caucasian donors. The study aimed to test whether cataloging public T cell receptors could reveal signatures of past pathogen exposure. Using immunosequencing, the study profiled T cell repertoires from 666 subjects and related those repertoires to cytomegalovirus serostatus. In addition to the first cohort of around 670 subjects, a separate validation cohort of approximately 130 different subjects was used. To predict cytomegalovirus infection status, the study brought together high-throughput TCR immunosequencing, statistical association of individual TCRs with disease status, and machine learning. A later analysis re-analyzed previously published TCR beta repertoires from approximately 700 donors and added high-resolution HLA genotyping to study TCR occurrence patterns. Rather than drawing on any new phenotypic data, the later analysis identified candidate immune exposures from TCR beta sequences and the way those sequences occurred across donors. An earlier analysis of 500 to 650 of the donors applied high-throughput TCR beta sequencing to assess whether each TCR beta V gene segment acted as functional or pseudogenic. Alongside the repertoire data, information on donor age, sex, ethnicity and CMV serostatus was compiled. In a later genetic analysis, genome-wide SNP genotypes for about 55% of the roughly 670 donors were used, and that subset was treated as a discovery cohort. All discovery cohort repertoires had been generated on a single sequencing platform. HLA typing included class I and class II loci at four-digit resolution. The number of donors typed differed by locus, with 629-630 for A, B, C, DRB1 and DQB1, around 560 for DQA1, 606 for DPA1, and roughly 450 for DPB1. Roughly 5 DR-DQ haplotypes were handled as single units for association and clustering, since linkage in the cohort was strong. Across some 400 genotyped donors of the cohort, an average of about 250,000 unique TCR beta nucleotide sequences per donor were sequenced, and roughly a sixth of those sequences were non-productive.

What the authors observed across the whole study: Linkage disequilibrium might explain the correlated functional status among segregating V segments, but an unknown experimental factor could not be excluded. A later genetic analysis reported fewer N-insertions in productive TCRs among donors in an Asian-associated ancestry cluster than the roughly 700-donor mean. In an earlier analysis of about 600 of the donors, most TCR beta V segments appeared in productive rearrangements about 90% or about 30% of the time, broadly matching IMGT annotations. Roughly 15 rarely observed V segments, including chromosome 9 orphons, were excluded from the earlier analysis of about 610 of the donors because counts were too low. A later analysis reported that several top co-occurrence clusters appeared linked to parvovirus B19, influenza, CMV and Epstein-Barr virus. Three of the identified cytomegalovirus-associated TCR beta chains were confirmed in vitro to be specific for cytomegalovirus antigens. Roughly uniform sequencing depth across donors was assumed in presence/absence analyses, although this assumption may not hold. A later analysis found that TCR association rates varied across HLA loci, with DRB1 alleles showing the most associated TCRs and HLA-C alleles the fewest. The study listed 170 or so TCR beta chains as associated with cytomegalovirus. The authors suggested that the approach could potentially be extended to other disease states and immunological phenotypes. A group of highly shared sequence variants was considered likely to be a technical artifact of the sequencing pipeline. Only TCR beta chains were sequenced in this cohort, and the absence of alpha or paired-chain data limited detectable features. When HLA alleles, especially DR and DQ, strongly co-occurred, attributing TCR associations to individual alleles was difficult. In both the original and validation cohorts, the classifier was reported to diagnose cytomegalovirus status with high specificity and sensitivity. The only immune exposure information available for the cohort was CMV serostatus. Most TCR sequences were seen in very few donors, while some public TCRs were found in many individuals. A further reported finding was that TCR beta sequences accurately predicted the HLA-A and HLA-B alleles for most subjects in the first cohort. Specific HLA alleles were associated with roughly 17,000 TCR beta sequences at a false discovery rate of 0.05 in a later analysis. In a later analysis, HLA-associated TCR beta chains were found to be more clonally expanded and to have lower generation probabilities than equally common non-associated chains. A later genetic analysis associated a missense DCLRE1C variant with V-gene and J-gene trimming of TCR beta chains, and an independent cohort replicated the association. HLA typing was unavailable for some donors at each locus, so association tests used only the typed subset. According to a later analysis, most CMV-associated TCR beta chains appeared to be HLA-restricted, and the HLA associations seemed to be driven largely by CMV exposure.

The cohort consisted of fewer than 700 healthy bone marrow donors. Cohort members were all nominally healthy when sampled, although unrecorded immune exposures were likely present. CMV serostatus was positive for about 300 and negative for 352 of the 666 cohort members, and was not recorded for this donor. Each donor provided a peripheral blood sample, and peripheral blood mononuclear cells were used for TCR beta sequencing. The Qiagen DNeasy Blood Extraction Kit was used to extract genomic DNA from the blood cell samples. This sequence originates from a human donor in good health. The sequenced material came from PBMCs.

The nucleotide sequence reads TGCAGCGTTTTACTAGCGGGGGGGCTTTACGAGCAGTACTTC. Its amino acids are CSVLLAGGLYEQYF. The chain is made from TRBV29-1 and TRBJ2-7; TRBD2 agrees with 13 junctional bases. The CDR3 covers 14 residues, taking in both the cysteine and the phenylalanine. The read is trimmed to its CDR3 DNA, 42 bases read in frame from base 1. The germline V and J ends show losses of 5 bases and 4 bases respectively, and no gene match explains 5 bases of the junction. Per the germline V gene, SQVTM is the CDR1 and ANQGSEA is the CDR2.